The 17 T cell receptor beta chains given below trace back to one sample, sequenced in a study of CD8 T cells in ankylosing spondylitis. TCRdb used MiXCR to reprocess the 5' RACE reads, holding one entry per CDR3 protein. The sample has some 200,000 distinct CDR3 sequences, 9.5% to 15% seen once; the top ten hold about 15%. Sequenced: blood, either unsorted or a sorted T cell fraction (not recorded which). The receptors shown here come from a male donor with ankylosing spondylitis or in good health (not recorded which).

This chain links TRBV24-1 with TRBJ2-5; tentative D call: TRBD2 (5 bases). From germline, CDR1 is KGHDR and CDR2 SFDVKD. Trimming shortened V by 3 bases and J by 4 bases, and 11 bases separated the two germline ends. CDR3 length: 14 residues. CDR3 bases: TGTGCCACCAGTGATCCACGGGGTGGAGAGACCCAGTACTTC. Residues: CATSDPRGGETQYF.

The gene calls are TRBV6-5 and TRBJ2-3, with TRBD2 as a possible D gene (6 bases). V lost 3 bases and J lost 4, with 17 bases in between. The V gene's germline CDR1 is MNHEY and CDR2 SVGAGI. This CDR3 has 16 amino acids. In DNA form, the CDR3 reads TGTGCCAGCAGTTATTCGCCTAGCGCTGGCTCAGATACGCAGTATTTT. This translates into CASSYSPSAGSDTQYF.

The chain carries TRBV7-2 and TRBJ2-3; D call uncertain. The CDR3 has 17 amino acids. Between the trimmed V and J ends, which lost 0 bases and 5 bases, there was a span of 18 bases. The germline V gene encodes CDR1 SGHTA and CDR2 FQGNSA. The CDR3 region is CASSLASPLPRGDTQYF. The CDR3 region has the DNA TGTGCCAGCAGCTTAGCCTCGCCGTTACCCCGCGGAGATACGCAGTATTTT.

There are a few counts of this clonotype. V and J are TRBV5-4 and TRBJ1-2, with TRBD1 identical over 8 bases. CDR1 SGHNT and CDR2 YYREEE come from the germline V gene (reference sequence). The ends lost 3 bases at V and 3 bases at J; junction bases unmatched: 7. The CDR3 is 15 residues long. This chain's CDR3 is CASSSMDRADYGYTF. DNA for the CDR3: TGTGCCAGCAGCTCCATGGACAGGGCTGACTATGGCTACACCTTC.

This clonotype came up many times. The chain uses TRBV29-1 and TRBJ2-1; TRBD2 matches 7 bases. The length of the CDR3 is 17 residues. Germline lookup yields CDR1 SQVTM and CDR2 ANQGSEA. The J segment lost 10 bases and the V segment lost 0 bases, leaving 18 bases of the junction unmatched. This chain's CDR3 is CSVEDLTNNLPAGEQFF. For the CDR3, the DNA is TGCAGCGTTGAAGACCTCACAAATAACCTACCAGCGGGAGAGCAGTTCTTC.

The CDR3 protein is CASSLPTGGEQYF. The CDR3 DNA reads TGTGCCAGCAGCCTACCGACAGGAGGAGAGCAGTACTTC. The chain is built from TRBV7-9 and TRBJ2-7; possible D gene TRBD1, 6 bases. This CDR3 comprises 13 residues. CDR1 is SEHNR, CDR2 FQNEAQ, per germline (reference sequence). V shed 5 bases and J shed 7 bases, with 15 bases lying between them. Complete variable domain (other parts from reference TRBV7-9 and TRBJ2-7): DTGVSQNPRHKITKRGQNVTFRCDPISEHNRLYWYRQTLGQGPEFLTYFQNEAQLEKSRLLSDRFSAERPKGSFSTLEIQRTEQGDSAMYLCASSLPTGGEQYFGPGTRLTVT.

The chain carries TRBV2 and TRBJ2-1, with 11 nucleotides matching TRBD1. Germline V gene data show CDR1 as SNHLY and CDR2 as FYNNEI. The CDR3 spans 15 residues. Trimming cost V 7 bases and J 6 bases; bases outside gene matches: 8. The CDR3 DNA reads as TGTGCCAGCAATCCACCGGGACAGGGGGTCAATGAGCAGTTCTTC. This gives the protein CASNPPGQGVNEQFF. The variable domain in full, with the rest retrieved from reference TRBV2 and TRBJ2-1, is EPEVTQTPSHQVTQMGQEVILRCVPISNHLYFYWYRQILGQKVEFLVSFYNNEISEKSEIFDDQFSVERPDGSNFTLKIRSTKLEDSAMYFCASNPPGQGVNEQFFGPGTRLTVL.

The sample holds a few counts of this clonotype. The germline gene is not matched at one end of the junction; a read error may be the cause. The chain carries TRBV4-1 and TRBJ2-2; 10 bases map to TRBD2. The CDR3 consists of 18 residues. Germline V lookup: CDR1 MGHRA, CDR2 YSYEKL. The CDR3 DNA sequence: TGCGCCAGCAGCCAGAACGTCATGGGACTAGCGAATACCGGGGAGCTGTTTTTT. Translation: CASSQNVMGLANTGELFF.

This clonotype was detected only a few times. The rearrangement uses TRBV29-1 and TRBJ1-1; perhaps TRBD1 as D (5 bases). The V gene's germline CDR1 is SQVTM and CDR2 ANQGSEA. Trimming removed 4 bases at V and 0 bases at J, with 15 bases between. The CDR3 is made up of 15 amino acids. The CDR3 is CSVVSGRGVNTEAFF. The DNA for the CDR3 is TGCAGCGTTGTGTCGGGGCGCGGGGTGAACACTGAAGCTTTCTTT.

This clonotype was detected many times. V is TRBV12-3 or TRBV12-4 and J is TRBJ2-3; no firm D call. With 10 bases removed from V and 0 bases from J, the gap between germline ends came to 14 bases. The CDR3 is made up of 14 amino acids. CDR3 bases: TGTGCCACCCGCCGGACCTCTAGCACAGATACGCAGTATTTT. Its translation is CATRRTSSTDTQYF.

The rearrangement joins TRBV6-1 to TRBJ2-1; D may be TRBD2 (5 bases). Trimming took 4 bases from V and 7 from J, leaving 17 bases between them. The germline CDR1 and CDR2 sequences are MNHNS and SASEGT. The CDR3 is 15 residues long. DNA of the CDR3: TGTGCCAGCAGTGCCCCGGGCCTAAGACTAAATGAGCAGTTCTTC. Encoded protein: CASSAPGLRLNEQFF.

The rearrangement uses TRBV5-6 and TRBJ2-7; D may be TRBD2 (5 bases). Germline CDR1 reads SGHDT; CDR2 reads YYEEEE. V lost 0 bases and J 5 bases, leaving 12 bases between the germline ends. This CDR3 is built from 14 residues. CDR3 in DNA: TGTGCCAGCAGCTTGGATCGGGATCAACACGAGCAGTACTTC. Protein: CASSLDRDQHEQYF.

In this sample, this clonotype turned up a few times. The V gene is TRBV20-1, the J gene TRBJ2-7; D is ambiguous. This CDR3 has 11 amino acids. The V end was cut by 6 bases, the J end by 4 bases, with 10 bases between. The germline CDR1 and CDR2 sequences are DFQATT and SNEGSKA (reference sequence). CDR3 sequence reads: CSAPAMYEQYF. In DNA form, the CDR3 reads TGCAGTGCCCCTGCTATGTACGAGCAGTACTTC.

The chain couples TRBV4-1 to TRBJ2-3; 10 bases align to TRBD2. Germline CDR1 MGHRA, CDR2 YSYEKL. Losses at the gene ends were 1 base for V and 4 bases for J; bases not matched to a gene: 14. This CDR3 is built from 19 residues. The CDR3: CASSQATYPSGGSADTQYF. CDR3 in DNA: TGCGCCAGCAGCCAAGCGACTTATCCTAGCGGGGGTAGCGCAGATACGCAGTATTTT.

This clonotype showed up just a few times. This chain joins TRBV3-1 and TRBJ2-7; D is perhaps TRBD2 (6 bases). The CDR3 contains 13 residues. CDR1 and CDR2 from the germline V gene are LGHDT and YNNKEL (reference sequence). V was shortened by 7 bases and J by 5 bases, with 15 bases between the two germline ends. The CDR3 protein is CASTPGGLDEQYF. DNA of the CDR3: TGTGCCAGCACCCCTGGGGGGTTGGACGAGCAGTACTTC.

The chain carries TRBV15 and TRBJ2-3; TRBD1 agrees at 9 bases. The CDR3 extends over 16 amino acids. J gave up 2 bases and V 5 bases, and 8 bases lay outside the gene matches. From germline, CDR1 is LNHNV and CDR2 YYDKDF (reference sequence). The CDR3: CATSGRQGVITDTQYF. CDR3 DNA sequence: TGTGCCACCAGCGGAAGACAGGGGGTTATCACAGATACGCAGTATTTT.

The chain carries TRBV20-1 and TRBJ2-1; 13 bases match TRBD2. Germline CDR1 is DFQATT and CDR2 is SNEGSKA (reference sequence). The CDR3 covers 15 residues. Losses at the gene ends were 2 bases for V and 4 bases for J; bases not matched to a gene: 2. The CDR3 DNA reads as TGCAGTGCTAGAAAGACTAGCGGGAGGTACAATGAGCAGTTCTTC. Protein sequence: CSARKTSGRYNEQFF.